These 5 T cell receptor beta chains share one sample of origin, sequenced in a study of OX40 agonist ivuxolimab in advanced cancers. Clones were read by immunoSEQ multiplex PCR, and TCRdb kept only the in-frame ones, dropping some. The sample includes about 100,000 clones, 90% seen only once; the top ten take roughly 1.5%. The material sequenced was CD4+ or CD8+ T cells sorted from blood, taken in a trial of the OX40 agonist ivuxolimab. These receptors came from an adult with an advanced solid tumor such as melanoma, head and neck, liver or kidney cancer.

In its sample, this clone was seen once. The chain joins TRBV28 to TRBJ1-5; the D gene is possibly TRBD1 (6 bases). Trimming removed 9 bases from V and 5 bases from J, with 11 bases in between. CDR1 is MDHEN, CDR2 SYDVKM, per germline. The CDR3 is 12 amino acids. The CDR3 loop is CASTQGYQPQHF. Written as DNA, the CDR3 is TGTGCCAGTACCCAGGGGTATCAGCCCCAGCATTTT.

The chain has TRBV5-4 and TRBJ2-1; 8 nucleotides align to TRBD2. CDR1 SGHNT and CDR2 YYREEE come from the germline V gene (reference sequence). This CDR3 region has 16 residues. V trimming: 4 bases; J trimming: 3 bases; junction bases outside the gene matches: 9. This chain's CDR3 is CASSINVAGFYNEQFF. CDR3 bases: TGTGCCAGCAGCATTAACGTAGCGGGGTTCTACAATGAGCAGTTCTTC.

The chain recombines TRBV28 with TRBJ2-5; D call uncertain. The V end was cut by 5 bases, the J end by 5 bases, with 12 bases between. CDR3 length: 13 residues. In germline, CDR1 is MDHEN, CDR2 SYDVKM. The CDR3 DNA follows: TGTGCCAGCAGTCTAGGTGGGTCCGAGACCCAGTACTTC. This codes for CASSLGGSETQYF.

The sample holds one count of this clone. The V and J genes are TRBV11-2 and TRBJ2-6, with a weak D call TRBD1 (5 bases). The CDR3 spans 17 residues. Between the trimmed V and J ends, which lost 2 bases and 0 bases, there was a span of 11 bases. Per the germline V gene, CDR1 is SGHAT and CDR2 is FQNNGV. This CDR3 reads CASSLTSGLSGANVLTF. CDR3 coding DNA: TGTGCCAGCAGCTTAACTTCAGGGCTCTCTGGGGCCAACGTCCTGACTTTC.

The J gene is TRBJ2-6, the V gene TRBV5-1, with D maybe TRBD2 (5 bases). This CDR3 is built from 14 residues. CDR1 is SGHRS and CDR2 is YFSETQ in the germline V gene. V lost 6 bases to trimming and J lost 1 base, with 8 bases between them. The CDR3 region has the DNA TGCGCCAGCACTGAGGGTTCTGGGGCCAACGTCCTGACTTTC. It yields the protein CASTEGSGANVLTF.